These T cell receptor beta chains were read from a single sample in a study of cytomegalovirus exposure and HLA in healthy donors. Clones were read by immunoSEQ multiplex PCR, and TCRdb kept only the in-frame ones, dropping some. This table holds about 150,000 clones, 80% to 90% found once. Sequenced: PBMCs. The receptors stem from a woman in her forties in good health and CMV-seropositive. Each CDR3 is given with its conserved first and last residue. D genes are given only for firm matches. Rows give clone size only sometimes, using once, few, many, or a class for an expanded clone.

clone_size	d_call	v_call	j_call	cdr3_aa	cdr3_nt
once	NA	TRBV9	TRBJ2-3	CASSVKRTSSTDTQYF	TGTGCCAGCAGCGTAAAGAGGACTTCGAGCACAGATACGCAGTATTTT
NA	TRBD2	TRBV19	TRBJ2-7	CASMASGRTYEQYF	TGTGCCAGTATGGCTAGCGGGAGAACCTACGAGCAGTACTTC
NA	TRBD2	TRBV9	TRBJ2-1	CASSKLAGGTYNEQFF	TGTGCCAGCAGCAAACTAGCGGGAGGGACCTACAATGAGCAGTTCTTC
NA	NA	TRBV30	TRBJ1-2	CACTGILGYGYTF	TGTGCCTGCACAGGGATTCTTGGCTATGGCTACACCTTC
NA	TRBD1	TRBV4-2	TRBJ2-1	CASSPRDRGRDEQFF	TGTGCCAGCAGCCCCCGGGACAGGGGGCGCGATGAGCAGTTCTTC
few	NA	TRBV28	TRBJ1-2	CASSYREGYTF	TGTGCCAGCAGTTACAGGGAAGGCTACACCTTC
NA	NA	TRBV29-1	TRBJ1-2	CSVDSYYGYTF	TGCAGCGTTGACAGTTACTATGGCTACACCTTC
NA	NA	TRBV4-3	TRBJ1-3	CASSQERAWGPRTIYF	TGCGCCAGCAGCCAAGAAAGGGCGTGGGGGCCGCGCACCATATATTTT
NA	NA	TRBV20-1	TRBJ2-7	CSALVPPEQYF	TGCAGTGCACTGGTCCCCCCAGAGCAGTACTTC
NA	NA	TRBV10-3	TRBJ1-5	CAISEREGGWDQPQHF	TGTGCCATCAGTGAGAGGGAGGGTGGTTGGGATCAGCCCCAGCATTTT
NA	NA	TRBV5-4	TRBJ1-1	CASSLDSRDTEAFF	TGTGCCAGCAGCCTCGACAGCCGGGACACTGAAGCTTTCTTT
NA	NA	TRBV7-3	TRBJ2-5	CASSPSSLETQYF	TGTGCCAGCAGCCCCTCCTCCCTAGAGACCCAGTACTTC
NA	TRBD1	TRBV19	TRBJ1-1	CASRPNTGGNTEAFF	TGTGCCAGTAGACCAAATACAGGGGGGAACACTGAAGCTTTCTTT
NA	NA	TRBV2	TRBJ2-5	CASSVGVYQETQYF	TGTGCCAGCAGTGTAGGGGTATACCAAGAGACCCAGTACTTC
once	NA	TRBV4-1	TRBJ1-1	CASSNLPGNTEAFF	TGCGCCAGCAGCAACCTCCCAGGGAACACTGAAGCTTTCTTT
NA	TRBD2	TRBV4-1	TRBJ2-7	CASSQDPSGYEQYF	TGCGCCAGCAGCCAAGATCCTAGCGGCTACGAGCAGTACTTC
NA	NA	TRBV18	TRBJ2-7	CASSPQTGRAGEQYF	TGTGCCAGCTCACCACAAACGGGCAGGGCCGGCGAGCAGTACTTC
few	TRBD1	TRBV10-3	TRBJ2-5	CAISEGTGAPGETQYF	TGTGCCATCAGTGAGGGGACAGGGGCCCCAGGGGAGACCCAGTACTTC
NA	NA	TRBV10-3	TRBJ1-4	CAISESTGLTGEKLFF	TGTGCCATCAGTGAGTCGACGGGCCTGACGGGGGAAAAACTGTTTTTT
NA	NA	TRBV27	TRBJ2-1	CASSLSVPSAYNEQFF	TGTGCCAGCAGTTTATCGGTGCCTAGCGCCTACAATGAGCAGTTCTTC
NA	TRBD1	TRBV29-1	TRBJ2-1	CSVFETGVYNEQFF	TGCAGCGTTTTCGAGACAGGGGTCTACAATGAGCAGTTCTTC
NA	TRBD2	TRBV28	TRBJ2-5	CASSLGGSRETQYF	TGTGCCAGCAGTTTGGGCGGGAGTAGAGAGACCCAGTACTTC
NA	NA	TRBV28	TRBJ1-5	CASILLQGQPQHF	TGTGCCAGCATCCTCTTGCAGGGGCAGCCCCAGCATTTT
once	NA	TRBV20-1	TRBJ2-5	CSARDSETQYF	TGCAGTGCTAGAGATAGTGAGACCCAGTACTTC
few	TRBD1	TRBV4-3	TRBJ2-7	CASSQGDRVNEQYF	TGCGCCAGCAGCCAAGGAGACAGGGTCAATGAGCAGTACTTC